This T cell receptor (beta chain) was recovered during a study of OX40 agonist ivuxolimab in advanced cancers. CDR3 length equals 16 residues. Trimming took 6 bases from V and 4 from J; bases not matched to a gene: 12. The germline CDR1 and CDR2 sequences are KGHSH and LQKENI. Note on this clone: No antigen is known for it.

Findings and caveats of the study: Dose levels from 0.1 to 3.0 mg/kg saw CD4+ and CD8+ blood T cells expand clonally by week 6.

Some clones are missing from TCRdb's copy, which holds only in-frame ones; the method was immunoSEQ multiplex PCR. The repertoire holds 50,000 to 65,000 clones, with approximately 80% as singletons. Sample: CD4+ or CD8+ T cells sorted from blood, taken in a trial of the OX40 agonist ivuxolimab. The sequence came from an adult with an advanced solid tumor such as melanoma, head and neck, liver or kidney cancer. This chain links TRBV18 with TRBJ2-1; 7 bases align to TRBD1. The CDR3 loop reads CASSDMTGFPYNEQFF. The CDR3 DNA sequence: TGTGCCAGCTCGGATATGACAGGGTTCCCTTACAATGAGCAGTTCTTC.